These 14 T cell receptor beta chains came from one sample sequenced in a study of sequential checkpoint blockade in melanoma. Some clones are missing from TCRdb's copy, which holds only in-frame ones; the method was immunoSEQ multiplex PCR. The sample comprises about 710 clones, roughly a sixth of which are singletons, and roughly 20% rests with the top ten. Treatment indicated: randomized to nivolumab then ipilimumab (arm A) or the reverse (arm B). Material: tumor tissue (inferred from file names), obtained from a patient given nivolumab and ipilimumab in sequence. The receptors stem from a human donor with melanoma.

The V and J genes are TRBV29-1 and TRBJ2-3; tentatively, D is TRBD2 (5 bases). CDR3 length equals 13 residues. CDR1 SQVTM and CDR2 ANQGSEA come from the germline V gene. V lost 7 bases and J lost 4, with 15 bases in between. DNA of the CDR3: TGCAGCGGGCAATTGGAGGCCGCAGATACGCAGTATTTT. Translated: CSGQLEAADTQYF.

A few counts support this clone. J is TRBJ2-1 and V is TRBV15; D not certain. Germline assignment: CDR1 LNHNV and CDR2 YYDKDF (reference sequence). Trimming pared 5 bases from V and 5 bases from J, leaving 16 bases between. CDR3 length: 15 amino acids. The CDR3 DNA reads TGTGCCACCAGCGCAGGTAGGGCCCTGAACAATGAGCAGTTCTTC. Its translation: CATSAGRALNNEQFF.

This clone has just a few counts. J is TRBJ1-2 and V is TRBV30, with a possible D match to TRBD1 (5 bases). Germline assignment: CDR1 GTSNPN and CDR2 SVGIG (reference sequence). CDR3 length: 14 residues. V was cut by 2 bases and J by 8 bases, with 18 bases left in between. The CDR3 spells CAWSSMDLWGGYTF. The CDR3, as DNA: TGTGCCTGGAGTTCGATGGATCTTTGGGGGGGCTACACCTTC.

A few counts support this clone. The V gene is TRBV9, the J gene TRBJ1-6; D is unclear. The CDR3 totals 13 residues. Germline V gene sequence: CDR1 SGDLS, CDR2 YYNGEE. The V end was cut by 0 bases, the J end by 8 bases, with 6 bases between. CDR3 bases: TGTGCCAGCAGCGTAGTTGGCGATTCACCCCTCCACTTT. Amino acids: CASSVVGDSPLHF.

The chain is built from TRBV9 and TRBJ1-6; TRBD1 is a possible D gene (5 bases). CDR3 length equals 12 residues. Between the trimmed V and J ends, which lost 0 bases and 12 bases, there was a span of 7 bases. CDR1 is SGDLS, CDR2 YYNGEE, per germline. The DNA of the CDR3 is TGTGCCAGCAGCGTAGGGACATTACCCCTCCACTTT. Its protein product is CASSVGTLPLHF. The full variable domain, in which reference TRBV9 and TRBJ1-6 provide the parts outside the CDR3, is DSGVTQTPKHLITATGQRVTLRCSPRSGDLSVYWYQQSLDQGLQFLIQYYNGEERAKGNILERFSAQQFPDLHSELNLSSLELGDSALYFCASSVGTLPLHFGNGTRLTVT.

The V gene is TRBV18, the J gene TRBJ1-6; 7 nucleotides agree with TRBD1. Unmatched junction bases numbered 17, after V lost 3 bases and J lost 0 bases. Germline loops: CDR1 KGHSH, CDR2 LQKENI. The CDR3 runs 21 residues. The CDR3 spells CASSPSVSDRSVSSYNSPLHF. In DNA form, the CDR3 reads TGTGCCAGCTCACCGTCTGTCTCGGACAGGTCCGTAAGCTCCTATAATTCACCCCTCCACTTT. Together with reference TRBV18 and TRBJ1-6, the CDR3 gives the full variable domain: NAGVMQNPRHLVRRRGQEARLRCSPMKGHSHVYWYRQLPEEGLKFMVYLQKENIIDESGMPKERFSAEFPKEGPSILRIQQVVRGDSAAYFCASSPSVSDRSVSSYNSPLHFGNGTRLTVT.

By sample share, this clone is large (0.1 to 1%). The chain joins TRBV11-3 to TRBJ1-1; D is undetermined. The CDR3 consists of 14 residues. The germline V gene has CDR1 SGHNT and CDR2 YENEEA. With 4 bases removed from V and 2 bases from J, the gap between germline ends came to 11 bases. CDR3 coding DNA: TGTGCCAGCAGCTCCCGGCCTGGTAACACTGAAGCTTTCTTT. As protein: CASSSRPGNTEAFF.

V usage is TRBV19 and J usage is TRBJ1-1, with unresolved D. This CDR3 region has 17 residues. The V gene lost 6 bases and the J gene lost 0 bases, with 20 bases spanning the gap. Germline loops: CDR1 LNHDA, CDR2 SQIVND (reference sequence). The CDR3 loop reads CASRNPSAAVVNTEAFF. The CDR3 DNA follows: TGTGCCAGTAGGAATCCTTCGGCCGCTGTAGTGAACACTGAAGCTTTCTTT.

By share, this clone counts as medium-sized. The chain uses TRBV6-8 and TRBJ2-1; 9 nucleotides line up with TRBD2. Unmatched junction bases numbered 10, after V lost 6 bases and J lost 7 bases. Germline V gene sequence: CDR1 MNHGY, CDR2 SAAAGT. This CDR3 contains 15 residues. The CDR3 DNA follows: TGTGCCAGCAGAGAGGTCGCGGGGGGGCAAAATGAGCAGTTCTTC. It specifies CASREVAGGQNEQFF.

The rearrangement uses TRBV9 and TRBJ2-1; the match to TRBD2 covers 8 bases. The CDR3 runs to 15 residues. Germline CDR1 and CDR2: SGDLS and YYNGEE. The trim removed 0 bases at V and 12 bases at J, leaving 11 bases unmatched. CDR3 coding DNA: TGTGCCAGCAGCGTAGTAGGAGGGGTTAGCGGGATGCAGTTCTTC. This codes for CASSVVGGVSGMQFF.

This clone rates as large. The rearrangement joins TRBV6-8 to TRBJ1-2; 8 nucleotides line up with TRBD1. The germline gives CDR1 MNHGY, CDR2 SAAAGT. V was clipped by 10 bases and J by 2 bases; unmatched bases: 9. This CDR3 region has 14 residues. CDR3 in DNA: TGTGCCATCAAAGGACAGGGACACAACTATGGCTACACCTTC. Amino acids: CAIKGQGHNYGYTF.

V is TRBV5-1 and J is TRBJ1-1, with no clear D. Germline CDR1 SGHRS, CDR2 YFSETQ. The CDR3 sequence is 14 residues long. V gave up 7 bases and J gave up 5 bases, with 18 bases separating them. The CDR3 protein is CASGSGDSPTEAFF. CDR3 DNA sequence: TGCGCCAGCGGTAGTGGGGATTCCCCAACTGAAGCTTTCTTT.

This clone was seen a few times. CDR3 coding DNA: TGTGCCAGCAGTTTCCCCCGGGGCTCGGGCACTGAAGCTTTCTTT. Protein product: CASSFPRGSGTEAFF. The chain joins TRBV28 to TRBJ1-1, with D tentatively TRBD1 (5 bases). Between the trimmed V and J ends, which lost 3 bases and 4 bases, there was a span of 15 bases. The CDR3 length is 15 residues. Germline loops: CDR1 MDHEN, CDR2 SYDVKM.

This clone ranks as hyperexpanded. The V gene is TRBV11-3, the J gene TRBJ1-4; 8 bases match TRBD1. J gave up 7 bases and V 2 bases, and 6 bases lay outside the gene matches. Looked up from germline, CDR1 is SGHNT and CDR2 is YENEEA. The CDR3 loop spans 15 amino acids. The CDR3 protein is CASSLFGTGGEKLFF. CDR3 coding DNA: TGTGCCAGCAGCTTATTCGGGACAGGTGGTGAAAAACTGTTTTTT.